Presented here are 5 T cell receptor beta chains from one specimen sequenced in a study of breast tumors, draining lymph nodes, adjacent tissues. TCRdb independently ran MiXCR on the multiplex PCR reads; one entry per CDR3 protein. The repertoire holds roughly 7,100 distinct CDR3 sequences, with about 45% as singletons. Input material: tumor-adjacent breast tissue. These receptor sequences come from a female donor with breast cancer. Some clones in this sample may be carry-over from other donors' samples.

This clonotype was observed at least ten times. The V call is TRBV28, the J call TRBJ2-7, with 12 nucleotides matching TRBD2. Germline V gene data show CDR1 as MDHEN and CDR2 as SYDVKM. This CDR3 has 17 residues. J was trimmed by 7 bases and V by 7 bases; bases with no gene match: 17. The CDR3 reads CASILTASGREGGEQYF. In DNA, the CDR3 is TGTGCCAGCATCCTGACTGCTAGCGGGAGGGAGGGAGGAGAGCAGTACTTC.

About this clonotype: One end of the junction fails to match germline, which may point to a read error. CDR3 in DNA: TGCAGCGCTAGAGGCTGGGGCGAGGGGGAGGGAAACTATGGCTACACCTTC. Protein product: CSARGWGEGEGNYGYTF. The chain employs TRBV20-1 and TRBJ1-2, with D possibly matching TRBD1 (6 bases). In germline, CDR1 is DFQATT, CDR2 SNEGSKA (reference sequence). This CDR3 has 17 amino acids.

This clonotype was seen ten or more times. The gene calls are TRBV12-3 or TRBV12-4 and TRBJ2-7; 9 nucleotides agree with TRBD2. After removal of 2 bases from V and 2 bases from J, the junction contained 4 bases not matched to a gene. This CDR3 is 15 amino acids long. DNA for the CDR3: TGTGCCAGCAGTTTAAAGGCGGGAGGGCCCTACGAGCAGTACTTC. Encoded protein: CASSLKAGGPYEQYF.

The chain is built from TRBV6-1 and TRBJ2-2; the D call may be TRBD1 or TRBD2 (6 bases each). Germline lookup yields CDR1 MNHNS and CDR2 SASEGT. The V end was cut by 5 bases, the J end by 4 bases, with 14 bases between. The length of the CDR3 is 15 residues. The CDR3 DNA is TGTGCCAGCAGTATCCAGGGGACTGTCACCGGGGAGCTGTTTTTT. This codes for CASSIQGTVTGELFF.

The chain joins TRBV6-2 or TRBV6-3 to TRBJ2-1, with TRBD1 identical over 8 bases. The V gene end was trimmed by 5 bases and the J gene end by 2 bases; junction bases not matched to a gene: 5. This CDR3 region has 15 residues. Germline V gives CDR1 MNHEY, CDR2 SVGEGT. The CDR3 coding sequence is TGTGCCAGCAGTCCGGACAGGGCCCCCTACAATGAGCAGTTCTTC. This gives the protein CASSPDRAPYNEQFF.